This T cell receptor beta chain comes out of a study of blood T cell repertoires in COVID-19 (dated by TCRdb to about 2020). Background on the whole study: Collaborator samples came from the United States, Italy and Spain and covered acute and convalescent phases of COVID-19. Where available, HLA class I and class II types were taken from metadata supplied by the sample provider and were not determined by assay-based typing. Nearly every sample came with metadata listing a de-identified subject ID, COVID-19 status, age in years and sex. The material from the prospective study consisted of cDNA or gDNA derived from T cells, B-cell-depleted T cells, or PBMCs. The repertoires were released in a freely available public database meant as a resource for research on the immune response to SARS-CoV-2. Subjects who had been exposed to COVID-19, were actively infected with it, or had recovered from it provided the deeply sampled blood TCRbeta repertoires that made up the dataset. Samples came from the ongoing ImmuneRACE study (first 160 participants) plus 1,254 subjects from 6 global collaborators. What the work shows at the level of the full study, not this receptor alone: How much clinical and demographic metadata was included differed by source and by participant, and the metadata was provided uncurated.

Collaborating institutions collected whole blood in K2EDTA tubes following their own protocols. For TCRbeta analysis, collaborators shipped samples in one of three forms: frozen whole blood, isolated PBMCs, or DNA extracted from either of those sample types. Details on this clone: The antigen it binds to is not known. Qualities for individual bases were not recorded, and no much larger clone is one base off.

The immunoSEQ Assay, a bias-controlled multiplex PCR, was used to amplify TCRbeta CDR3 regions from genomic DNA. The study's own analysis went as follows. The number of nucleated cells in each sample was estimated by amplification of reference gene primers within the assay. To quantify the absolute abundance of each unique TCRbeta CDR3 rearrangement, sequence reads were collapsed and filtered. For each sample, productive Simpson clonality was calculated as the square root of Simpson's diversity index over productive rearrangements. TCRdb mirrors the immuneACCESS table, restricted to in-frame sequences. Some clones are absent from its copies; in checked studies, under half trace to an unresolved V gene, and the reason for the others is unknown. The DNA was the basis for D and trimming; V, J and clone size are from that table. This sample comprises approximately 74,000 clones, 85% to 90% of them detected only once. 1.5% to 2.5% of the sample goes to the ten largest clones.

V has 5 bases trimmed and J has 8 bases trimmed; junction bases matching no gene number 10. The CDR3 has 15 amino acids, counting the end cysteine and phenylalanine. Only the CDR3 portion is preserved as DNA: 45 bases, with reading frame beginning at the first base. From the germline V gene, CDR1 is MNHEY and CDR2 is SVGAGI. The sample taken for sequencing was peripheral blood. This chain is built from TRBV6-5 and TRBJ1-4; TRBD1 aligns with 8 central bases. This TCR came from a woman of 80 years or more with active or convalescent COVID-19. The DNA is TGTGCCAGCAGTCTACTCGGACAGGGAGGGGAAAAACTGTTTTTT. It encodes CASSLLGQGGEKLFF.